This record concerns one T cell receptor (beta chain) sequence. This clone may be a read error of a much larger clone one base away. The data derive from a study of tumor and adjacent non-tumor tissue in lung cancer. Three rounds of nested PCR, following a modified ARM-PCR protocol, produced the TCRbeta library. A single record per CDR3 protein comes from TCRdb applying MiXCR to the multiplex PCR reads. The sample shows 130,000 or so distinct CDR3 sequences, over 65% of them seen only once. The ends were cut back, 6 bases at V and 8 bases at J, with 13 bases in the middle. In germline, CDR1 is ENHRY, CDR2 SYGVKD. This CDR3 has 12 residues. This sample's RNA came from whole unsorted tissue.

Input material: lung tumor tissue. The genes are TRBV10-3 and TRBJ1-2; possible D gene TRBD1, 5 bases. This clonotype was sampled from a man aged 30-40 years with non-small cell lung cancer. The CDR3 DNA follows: TGTGCCATCAGCACAAGGGGCGACGGCTACACCTTC. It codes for CAISTRGDGYTF.